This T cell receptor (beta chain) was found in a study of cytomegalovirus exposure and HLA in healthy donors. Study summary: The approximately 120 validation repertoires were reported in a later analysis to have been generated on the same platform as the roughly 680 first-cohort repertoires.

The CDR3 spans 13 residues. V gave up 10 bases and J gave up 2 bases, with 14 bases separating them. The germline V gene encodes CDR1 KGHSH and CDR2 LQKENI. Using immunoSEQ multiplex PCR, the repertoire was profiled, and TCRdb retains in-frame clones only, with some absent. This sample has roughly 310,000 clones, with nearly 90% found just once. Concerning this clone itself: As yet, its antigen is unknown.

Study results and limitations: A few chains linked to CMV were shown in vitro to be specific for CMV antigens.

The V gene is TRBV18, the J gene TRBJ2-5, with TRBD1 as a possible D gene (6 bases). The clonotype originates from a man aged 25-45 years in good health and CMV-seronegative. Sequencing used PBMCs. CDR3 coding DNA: TGTGCCACACAACCCGACAGGCAAGAGACCCAGTACTTC. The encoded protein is CATQPDRQETQYF.